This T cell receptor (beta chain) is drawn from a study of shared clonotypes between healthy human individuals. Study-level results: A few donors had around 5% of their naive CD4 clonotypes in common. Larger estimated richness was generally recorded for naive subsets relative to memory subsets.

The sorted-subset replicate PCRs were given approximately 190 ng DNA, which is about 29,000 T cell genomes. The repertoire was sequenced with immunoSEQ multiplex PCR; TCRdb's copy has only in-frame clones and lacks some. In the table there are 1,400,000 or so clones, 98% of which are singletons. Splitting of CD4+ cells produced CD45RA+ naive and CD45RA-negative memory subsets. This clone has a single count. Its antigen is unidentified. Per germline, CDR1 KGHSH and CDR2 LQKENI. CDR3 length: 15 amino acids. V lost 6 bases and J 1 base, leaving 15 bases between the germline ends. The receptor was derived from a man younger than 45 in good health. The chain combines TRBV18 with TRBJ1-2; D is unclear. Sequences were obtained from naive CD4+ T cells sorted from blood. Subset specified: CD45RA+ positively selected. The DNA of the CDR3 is TGTGCCAGCTCTTCCTACCACAGAGATAACTATGGCTACACCTTC. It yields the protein CASSSYHRDNYGYTF. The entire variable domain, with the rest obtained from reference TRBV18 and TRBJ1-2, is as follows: NAGVMQNPRHLVRRRGQEARLRCSPMKGHSHVYWYRQLPEEGLKFMVYLQKENIIDESGMPKERFSAEFPKEGPSILRIQQVVRGDSAAYFCASSSYHRDNYGYTFGSGTRLTVV.